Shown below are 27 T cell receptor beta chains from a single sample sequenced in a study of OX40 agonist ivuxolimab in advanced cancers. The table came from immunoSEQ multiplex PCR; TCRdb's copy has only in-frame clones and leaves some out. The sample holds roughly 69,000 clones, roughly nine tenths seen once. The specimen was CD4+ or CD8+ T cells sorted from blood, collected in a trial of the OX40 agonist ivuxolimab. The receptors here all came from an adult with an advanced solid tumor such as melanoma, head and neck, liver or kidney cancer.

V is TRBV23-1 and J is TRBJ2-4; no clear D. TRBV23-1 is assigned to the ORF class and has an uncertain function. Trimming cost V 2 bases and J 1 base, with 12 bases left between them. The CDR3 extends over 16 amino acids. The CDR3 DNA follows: TGCGCCAGCAGTCAAAATATGAACAGTGCCAAAAACATTCAGTACTTC. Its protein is CASSQNMNSAKNIQYF.

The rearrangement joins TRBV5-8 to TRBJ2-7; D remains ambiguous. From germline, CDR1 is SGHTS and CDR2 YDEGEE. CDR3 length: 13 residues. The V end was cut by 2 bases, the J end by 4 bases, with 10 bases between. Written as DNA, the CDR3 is TGTGCCAGCAGCTTACAATCGGGTTACGAGCAGTACTTC. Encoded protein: CASSLQSGYEQYF.

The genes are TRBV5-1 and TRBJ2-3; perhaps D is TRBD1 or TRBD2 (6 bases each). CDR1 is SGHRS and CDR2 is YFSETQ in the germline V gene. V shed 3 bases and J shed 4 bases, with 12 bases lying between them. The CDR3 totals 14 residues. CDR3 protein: CASSYSGEADTQYF. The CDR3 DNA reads TGCGCCAGCAGCTACTCAGGGGAGGCAGATACGCAGTATTTT.

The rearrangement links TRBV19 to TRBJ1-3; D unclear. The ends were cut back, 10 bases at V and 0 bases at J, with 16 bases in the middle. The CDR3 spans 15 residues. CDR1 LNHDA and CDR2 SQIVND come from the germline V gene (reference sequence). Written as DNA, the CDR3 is TGTGCCACATCAATGGCGGGTTCCTCTGGAAACACCATATATTTT. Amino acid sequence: CATSMAGSSGNTIYF.

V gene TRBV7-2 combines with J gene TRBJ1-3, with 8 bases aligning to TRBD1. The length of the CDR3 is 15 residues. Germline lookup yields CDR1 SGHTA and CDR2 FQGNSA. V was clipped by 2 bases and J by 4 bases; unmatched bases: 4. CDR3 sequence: CASSLTTGGGNTIYF. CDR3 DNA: TGTGCCAGCAGCTTAACAACAGGGGGGGGAAACACCATATATTTT. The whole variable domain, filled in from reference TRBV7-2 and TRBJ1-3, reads GAGVSQSPSNKVTEKGKDVELRCDPISGHTALYWYRQSLGQGLEFLIYFQGNSAPDKSGLPSDRFSAERTGGSVSTLTIQRTQQEDSAVYLCASSLTTGGGNTIYFGEGSWLTVV.

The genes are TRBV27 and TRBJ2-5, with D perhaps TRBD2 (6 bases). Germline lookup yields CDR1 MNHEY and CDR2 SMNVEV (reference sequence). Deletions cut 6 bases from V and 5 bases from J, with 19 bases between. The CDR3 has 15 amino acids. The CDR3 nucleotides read TGTGCCAGCAGCCAATGGGGGGAGCCCCACGAGACCCAGTACTTC. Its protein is CASSQWGEPHETQYF.

CDR3 DNA sequence: TGCGCCAGCAGCTTGGGGTTGGACCGGATCGGCTACACCTTC. Its translation is CASSLGLDRIGYTF. J is TRBJ1-2 and V is TRBV5-1; D gene unclear. CDR1 and CDR2 (germline): SGHRS, YFSETQ. V dropped 0 bases and J dropped 8 bases, with 14 bases sitting between them. This CDR3 has 14 residues.

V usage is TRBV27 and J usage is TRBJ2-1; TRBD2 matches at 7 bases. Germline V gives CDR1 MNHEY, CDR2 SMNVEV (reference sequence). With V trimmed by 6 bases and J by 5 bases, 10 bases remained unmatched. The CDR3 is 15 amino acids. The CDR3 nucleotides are TGTGCCAGCAGACTGGGGGGGACCCAAAACAATGAGCAGTTCTTC. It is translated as CASRLGGTQNNEQFF.

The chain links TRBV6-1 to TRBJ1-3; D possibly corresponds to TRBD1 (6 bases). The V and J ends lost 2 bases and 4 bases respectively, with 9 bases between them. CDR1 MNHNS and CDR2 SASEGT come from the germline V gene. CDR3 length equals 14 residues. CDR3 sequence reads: CASSEQGWGNTIYF. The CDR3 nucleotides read TGTGCCAGCAGTGAACAGGGGTGGGGAAACACCATATATTTT.

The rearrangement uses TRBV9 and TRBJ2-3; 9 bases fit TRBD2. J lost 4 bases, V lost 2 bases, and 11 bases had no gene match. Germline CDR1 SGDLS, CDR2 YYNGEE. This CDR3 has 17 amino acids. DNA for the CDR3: TGTGCCAGCAGCGTTTTACCGGTAGCGGGAGCGGCAGATACGCAGTATTTT. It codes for CASSVLPVAGAADTQYF. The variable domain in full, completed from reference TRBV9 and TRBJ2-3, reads DSGVTQTPKHLITATGQRVTLRCSPRSGDLSVYWYQQSLDQGLQFLIQYYNGEERAKGNILERFSAQQFPDLHSELNLSSLELGDSALYFCASSVLPVAGAADTQYFGPGTRLTVL.

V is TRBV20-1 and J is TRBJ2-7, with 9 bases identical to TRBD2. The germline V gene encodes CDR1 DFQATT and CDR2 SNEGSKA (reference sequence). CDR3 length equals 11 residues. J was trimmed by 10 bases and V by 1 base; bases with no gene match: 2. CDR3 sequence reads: CSARVGTSQYF. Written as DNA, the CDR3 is TGCAGTGCTAGAGTAGGGACTAGCCAGTACTTC.

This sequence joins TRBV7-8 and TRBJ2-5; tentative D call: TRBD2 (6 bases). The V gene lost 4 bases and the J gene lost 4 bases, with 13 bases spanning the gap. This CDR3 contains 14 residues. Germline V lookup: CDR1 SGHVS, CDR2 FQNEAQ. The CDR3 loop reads CASSSRPEGETQYF. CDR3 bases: TGTGCCAGCAGCTCAAGACCGGAGGGAGAGACCCAGTACTTC.

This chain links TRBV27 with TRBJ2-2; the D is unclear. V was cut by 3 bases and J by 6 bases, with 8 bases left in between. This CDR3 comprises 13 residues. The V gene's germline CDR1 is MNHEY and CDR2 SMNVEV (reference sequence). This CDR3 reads CASSFPSPGELFF. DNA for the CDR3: TGTGCCAGCAGTTTTCCTTCCCCCGGGGAGCTGTTTTTT.

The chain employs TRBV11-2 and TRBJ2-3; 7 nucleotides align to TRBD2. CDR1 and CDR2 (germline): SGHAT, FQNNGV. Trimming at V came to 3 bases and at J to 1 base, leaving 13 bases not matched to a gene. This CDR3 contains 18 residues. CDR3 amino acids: CASSLQRWLGRGTDTQYF. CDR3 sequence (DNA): TGTGCCAGCAGCTTGCAGCGGTGGTTAGGGAGGGGCACAGATACGCAGTATTTT.

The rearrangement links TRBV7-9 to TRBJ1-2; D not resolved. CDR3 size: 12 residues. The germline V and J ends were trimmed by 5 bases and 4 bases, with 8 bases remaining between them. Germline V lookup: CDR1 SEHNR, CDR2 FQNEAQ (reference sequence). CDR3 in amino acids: CASSPTAYGYTF. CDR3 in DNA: TGTGCCAGCAGCCCTACAGCCTATGGCTACACCTTC.

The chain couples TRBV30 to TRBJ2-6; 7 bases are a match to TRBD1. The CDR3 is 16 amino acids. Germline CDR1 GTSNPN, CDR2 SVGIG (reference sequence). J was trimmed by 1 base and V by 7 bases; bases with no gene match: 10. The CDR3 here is CASSGQTISGANVLTF. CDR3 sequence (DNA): TGTGCCTCCTCGGGACAGACGATTTCTGGGGCCAACGTCCTGACTTTC.

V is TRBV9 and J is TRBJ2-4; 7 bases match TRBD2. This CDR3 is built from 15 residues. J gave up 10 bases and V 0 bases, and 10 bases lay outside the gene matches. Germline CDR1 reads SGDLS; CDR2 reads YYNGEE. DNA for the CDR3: TGTGCCAGCAGCGTAGGTGAGGGGAGGGGTGGGATTCAGTACTTC. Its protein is CASSVGEGRGGIQYF.

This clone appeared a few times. DNA for the CDR3: TGCAGCGTTGGGGACCATACAAGGGGAAACACCATATATTTT. Residues: CSVGDHTRGNTIYF. The chain carries TRBV29-1 and TRBJ1-3; TRBD1 is a possible D gene (5 bases). This CDR3 has 14 residues. The germline CDR1 and CDR2 sequences are SQVTM and ANQGSEA. Trimming took 4 bases from V and 4 from J, leaving 14 bases between them.

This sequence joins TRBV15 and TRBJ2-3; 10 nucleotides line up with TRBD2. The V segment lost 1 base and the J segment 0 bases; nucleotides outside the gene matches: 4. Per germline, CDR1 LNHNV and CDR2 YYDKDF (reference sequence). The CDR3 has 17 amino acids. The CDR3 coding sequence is TGTGCCACCAGCAGAGGGACTAGCGGATCTAGCACAGATACGCAGTATTTT. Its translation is CATSRGTSGSSTDTQYF.

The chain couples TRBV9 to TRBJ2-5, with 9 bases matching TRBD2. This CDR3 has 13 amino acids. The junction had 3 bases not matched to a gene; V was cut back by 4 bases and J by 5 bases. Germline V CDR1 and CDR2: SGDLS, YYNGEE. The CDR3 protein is CASSRSGSETQYF. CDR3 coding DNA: TGTGCCAGCAGCCGTAGCGGGAGTGAGACCCAGTACTTC.

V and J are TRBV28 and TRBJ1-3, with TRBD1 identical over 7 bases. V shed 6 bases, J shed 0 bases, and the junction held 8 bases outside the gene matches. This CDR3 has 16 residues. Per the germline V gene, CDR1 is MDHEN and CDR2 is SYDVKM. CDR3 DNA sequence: TGTGCCAGCAGGAGGACAGGATTTTCCTCTGGAAACACCATATATTTT. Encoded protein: CASRRTGFSSGNTIYF.

The CDR3 region is CASSYIAETEAFF. The CDR3 coding sequence is TGTGCCAGCAGTTACATCGCGGAGACTGAAGCTTTCTTT. This chain joins TRBV6-5 and TRBJ1-1; D is unresolved. V was cut by 2 bases and J by 5 bases, with 9 bases left in between. The CDR3 is 13 amino acids. Germline V gene lookup returns CDR1 MNHEY and CDR2 SVGAGI.

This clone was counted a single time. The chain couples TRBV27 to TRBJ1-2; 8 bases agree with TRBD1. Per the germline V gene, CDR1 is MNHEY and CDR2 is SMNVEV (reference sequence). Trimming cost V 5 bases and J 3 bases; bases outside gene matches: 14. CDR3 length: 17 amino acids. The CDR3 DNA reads TGTGCCAGCAGTACCCGACAGGGGTATAGGCCGGACTATGGCTACACCTTC. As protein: CASSTRQGYRPDYGYTF.

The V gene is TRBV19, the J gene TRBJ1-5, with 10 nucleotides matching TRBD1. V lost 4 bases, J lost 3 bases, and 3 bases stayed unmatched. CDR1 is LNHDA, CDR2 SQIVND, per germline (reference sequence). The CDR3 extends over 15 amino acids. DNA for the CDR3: TGTGCCAGTAGTAGACAGGGGGCAACCAATCAGCCCCAGCATTTT. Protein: CASSRQGATNQPQHF.

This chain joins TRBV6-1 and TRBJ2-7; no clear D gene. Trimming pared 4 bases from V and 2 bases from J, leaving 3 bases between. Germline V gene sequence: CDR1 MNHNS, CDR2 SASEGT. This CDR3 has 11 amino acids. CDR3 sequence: CASSVTYEQYF. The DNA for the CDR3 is TGTGCCAGCAGTGTTACCTACGAGCAGTACTTC.

DNA of the CDR3: TGTGCCAGCAGCTTGGTAGGGGGATATACTGAAGCTTTCTTT. Its translation: CASSLVGGYTEAFF. The chain joins TRBV5-4 to TRBJ1-1, with D possibly matching TRBD1 (6 bases). The germline V gene encodes CDR1 SGHNT and CDR2 YYREEE (reference sequence). This CDR3 is built from 14 residues. Deletions cut 0 bases from V and 5 bases from J, with 11 bases between.

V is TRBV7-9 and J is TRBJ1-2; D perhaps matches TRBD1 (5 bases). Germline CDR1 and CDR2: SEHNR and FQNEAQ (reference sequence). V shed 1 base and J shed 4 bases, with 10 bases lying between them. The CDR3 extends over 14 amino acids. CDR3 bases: TGTGCCAGCAGCTTAGAGGGGCAAGGCTATGGCTACACCTTC. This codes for CASSLEGQGYGYTF.